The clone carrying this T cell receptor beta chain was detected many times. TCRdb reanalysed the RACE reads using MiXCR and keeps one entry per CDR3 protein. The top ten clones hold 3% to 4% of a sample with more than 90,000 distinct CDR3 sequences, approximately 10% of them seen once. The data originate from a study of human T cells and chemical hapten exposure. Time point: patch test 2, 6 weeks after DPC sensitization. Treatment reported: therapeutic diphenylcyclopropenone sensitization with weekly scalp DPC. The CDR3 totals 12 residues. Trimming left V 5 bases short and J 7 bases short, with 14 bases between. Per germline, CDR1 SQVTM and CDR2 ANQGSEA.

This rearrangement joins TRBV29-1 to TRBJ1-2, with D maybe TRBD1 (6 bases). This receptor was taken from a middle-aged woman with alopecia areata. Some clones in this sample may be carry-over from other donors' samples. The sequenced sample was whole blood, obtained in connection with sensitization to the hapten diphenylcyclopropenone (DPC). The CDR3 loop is CSVLPQGFGYTF. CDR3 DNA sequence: TGCAGCGTTCTCCCACAGGGTTTTGGCTACACCTTC. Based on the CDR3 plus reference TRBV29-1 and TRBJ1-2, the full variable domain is SAVISQKPSRDICQRGTSLTIQCQVDSQVTMMFWYRQQPGQSLTLIATANQGSEATYESGFVIDKFPISRPNLTFSTLTVSNMSPEDSSIYLCSVLPQGFGYTFGSGTRLTVV.